This T cell receptor beta chain was identified during a study of T cells in localized non-small cell lung cancer. Study results and caveats: Within adjacent lung there appeared a median roughly 60 of the top 100 tumor clones. Tumor showed lower T cell clonality than uninvolved adjacent lung, where it was highest. The tumor had only one region sequenced, so heterogeneity remains possible. Longer overall survival was associated with a higher density of T cells in the blood.

Concerning this clone: Its antigen is unknown.

This CDR3 is 14 amino acids long. Germline assignment: CDR1 MNHEY and CDR2 SMNVEV (reference sequence). The trim removed 2 bases at V and 6 bases at J, leaving 7 bases unmatched. The method was immunoSEQ multiplex PCR; TCRdb's version includes in-frame clones alone and lacks a portion of them. The sample contains 70,000 to 85,000 clones, 65% to 85% of which appear only once. This chain connects TRBV27 to TRBJ2-7; TRBD1 matches at 7 bases. The clonotype originates from a female donor over 55 with stage I lung adenocarcinoma. Specimen: peripheral blood, collected before any cancer treatment. CDR3: CASSLAQGFGEQYF. The CDR3 nucleotides are TGTGCCAGCAGTTTAGCACAGGGGTTCGGCGAGCAGTACTTC.